The clone carrying this T cell receptor (beta chain) was counted once. These data originate in a study of blood T cell repertoires in COVID-19. About the research overall: Material from acute and convalescent COVID-19 was sourced from the United States, Italy and Spain.

Patients at the Seattle site were enrolled during active infection and followed longitudinally. How the authors handled the data: Amplification of reference gene primers provided the estimated nucleated cell counts. The table came from immunoSEQ multiplex PCR; TCRdb's copy has only in-frame clones and leaves some out. Clone size and the V and J calls come from that table; the DNA yielded D and trimming. There are about 160,000 clones in the sample; more than 65% occur only once, and 8.1% lies in the top ten. The junction had 7 bases not matched to a gene; V was cut back by 0 bases and J by 2 bases. The CDR3 totals 16 residues. The germline gives CDR1 SGDLS, CDR2 YYNGEE.

This TCR came from a woman aged 60-75 years with COVID-19, enrolled during active disease. Sequencing was carried out using peripheral blood. This chain uses TRBV9 with TRBJ2-5; 7 bases are a match to TRBD2. The CDR3 is CASSVAGAGIQETQYF. The CDR3 nucleotides read TGTGCCAGCAGCGTAGCTGGAGCGGGGATTCAAGAGACCCAGTACTTC.